This section outlines one T cell receptor delta chain sequence together with its context. A far more abundant clone sits one base away, making this likely a read error. This sample also contains other DNA sequences that code for the same CDR3. This specimen comes from a study of gamma-delta chains in newborns, infants, children. Overall study context: Microbial exposure reportedly drives polyclonal innate γδ T cell expansion after birth.

Germline V gene sequence: CDR1 GEAIGNYY, CDR2 EKD. This CDR3 is built from 17 residues. V dropped 4 bases and J dropped 1; count of bases not matched to a gene: 13. TCRdb re-called the reads through CATT. The table has 1,200 or so delta-chain clones, roughly 1% seen once. The TCR sequence derives from a child in good health. The sample consisted of blood. The chain combines TRDV2 with TRDJ1, with 8 bases aligning to TRDD3. CDR3 protein: CACDMVLGALSTDKLIF. As DNA, the CDR3 is TGTGCCTGTGATATGGTACTGGGGGCACTTTCCACCGATAAACTCATCTTT.